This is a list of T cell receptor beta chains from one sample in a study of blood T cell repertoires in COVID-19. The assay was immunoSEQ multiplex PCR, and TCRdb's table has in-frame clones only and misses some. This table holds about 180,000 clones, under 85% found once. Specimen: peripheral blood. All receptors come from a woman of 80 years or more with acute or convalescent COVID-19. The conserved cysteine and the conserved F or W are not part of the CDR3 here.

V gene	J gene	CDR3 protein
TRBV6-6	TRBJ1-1	ASSYGQGARNTEAF
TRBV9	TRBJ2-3	ASSAQGGSTDTQY
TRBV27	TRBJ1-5	ASSSREVQPQH
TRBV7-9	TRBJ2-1	ASSLEGAYNEQF
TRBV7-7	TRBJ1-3	ASSPNRGPGNTIY
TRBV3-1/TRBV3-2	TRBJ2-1	ASSQVVEAFLYEQF
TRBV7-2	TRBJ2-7	ASTRGGFDEQY
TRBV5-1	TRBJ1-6	ASSLDSGQINSPLH
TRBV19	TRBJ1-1	ASSTTGPTEAF
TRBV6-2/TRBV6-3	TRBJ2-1	ASSYTGGSYNEQF
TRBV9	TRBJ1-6	ASSTRTDNSPLH
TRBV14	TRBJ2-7	ASSQRQGRGYEQY
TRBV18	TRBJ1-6	ASSRQDNSPLH
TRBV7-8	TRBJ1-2	ASSLKSSEGLYGYT
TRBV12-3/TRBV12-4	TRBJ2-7	ASRTDRKQY
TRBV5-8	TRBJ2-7	ASSYPGSPEQY
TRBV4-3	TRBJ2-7	ASSPSLYYEQY
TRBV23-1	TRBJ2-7	ASSLITGQRTEQY
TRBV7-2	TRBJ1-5	ASSSQSGQDQPQH
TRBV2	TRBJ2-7	ATQPAGATIEQY
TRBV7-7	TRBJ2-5	ASSAQSGTGYRETQY
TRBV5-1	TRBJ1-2	ASSLASGGANYGYT
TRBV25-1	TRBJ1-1	ASSERQNTEAF
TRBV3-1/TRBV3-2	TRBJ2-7	ASSQAGTGYEQY
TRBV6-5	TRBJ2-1	ASSRTGIEQF
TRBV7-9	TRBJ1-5	ASSPTDRGSNQPQH
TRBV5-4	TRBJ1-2	ASSLSGGGDGYT
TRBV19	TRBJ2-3	ASSRILAGGGDTQY
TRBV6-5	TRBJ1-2	ASSYSLLEGYT
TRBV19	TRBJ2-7	ASSTTASYEQY
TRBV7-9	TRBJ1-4	ASSQQVAIDEKLF
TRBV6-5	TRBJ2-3	ASNSLAGVGDTQY
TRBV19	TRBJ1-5	ASSISGTTSNQPQH
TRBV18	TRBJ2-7	ASSTSGTGVDEQY
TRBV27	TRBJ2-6	ASASSGANVLT
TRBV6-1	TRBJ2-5	ASSEAGLAGGIRETQY
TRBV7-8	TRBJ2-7	ASSLSVGGRAYEQY
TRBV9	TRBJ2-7	ASSSRTTEEQY
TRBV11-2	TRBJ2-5	ASSPGVTQY
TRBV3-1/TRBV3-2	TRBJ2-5	ASSLTSGSMSAAQY